Presented here are 30 T cell receptor beta chains from one specimen sequenced in a study of blood T cell repertoires in COVID-19. Clones were sequenced by immunoSEQ multiplex PCR, and TCRdb holds only the in-frame ones, with some missing. The data show approximately 300,000 clones, nearly 90% seen once. The sample taken for sequencing was PBMCs or T cells enriched from blood (not recorded which). The receptors come from a woman in her 30s who had recovered from COVID-19.

The gene calls are TRBV21-1 and TRBJ2-1; TRBD1 is the table's D call, not checked against the DNA. TRBV21-1 is noted as a pseudogene. The length of the CDR3 is 16 residues. The CDR3 loop reads CASSIRSGTGRLEQFF. CDR3 bases: TGTGCCAGCAGCATAAGAAGCGGGACAGGGAGGTTGGAGCAGTTCTTC.

The J gene is TRBJ2-4, the V gene TRBV20-1, with a possible D match to TRBD1 (7 bases). The V gene's germline CDR1 is DFQATT and CDR2 SNEGSKA (reference sequence). Trimming cost V 3 bases and J 7 bases, with 13 bases left between them. This CDR3 is built from 13 residues. This CDR3 is CSASGPGGNIQYF. The CDR3 DNA follows: TGCAGTGCTAGTGGGCCAGGGGGGAACATTCAGTACTTC.

This clone was seen just once. The V gene is TRBV6-5, the J gene TRBJ2-7; 9 bases align to TRBD2. The germline V gene has CDR1 MNHEY and CDR2 SVGAGI. The CDR3 is made up of 14 amino acids. J was trimmed by 4 bases and V by 10 bases; bases with no gene match: 11. The CDR3 region has the DNA TGTGCCACCGCCCTAGCGGGATTAGGATACGAGCAGTACTTC. Protein sequence: CATALAGLGYEQYF.

The chain combines TRBV3-1 (or the pseudogene TRBV3-2) with TRBJ1-5, with D uncertain. CDR1 is LGHDT, CDR2 YNNKEL, per germline (reference sequence). The CDR3 contains 14 residues. The V end lost 3 bases, the J end lost 3 bases, and 9 bases lay between the germline ends. The CDR3 nucleotides are TGTGCCAGCAGCCACAGAGGAGCCAATCAGCCCCAGCATTTT. This codes for CASSHRGANQPQHF.

CDR3: CASSYRRTGGVYEQYF. The CDR3 bases are TGTGCCAGCAGTTACAGGAGGACAGGGGGCGTCTACGAGCAGTACTTC. The chain has TRBV6-5 and TRBJ2-7, with 11 bases fitting TRBD1. Germline CDR1 is MNHEY and CDR2 is SVGAGI. The V and J ends lost 2 bases and 3 bases, in that order; junction bases with no gene match: 6. This CDR3 is 16 amino acids long.

V usage is TRBV28 and J usage is TRBJ2-7; 8 positions match TRBD1. The CDR3 is made up of 14 amino acids. The germline V gene encodes CDR1 MDHEN and CDR2 SYDVKM. V shed 4 bases, J shed 4 bases, and the junction held 6 bases outside the gene matches. CDR3 DNA sequence: TGTGCCAGCAGTTCCGACAGGGGATGGTACGAGCAGTACTTC. The encoded protein is CASSSDRGWYEQYF.

This clone was seen a single time. V gene TRBV19 combines with J gene TRBJ2-3; the match to TRBD1 covers 7 bases. This CDR3 is 15 amino acids long. The junction had 10 bases not matched to a gene; V was cut back by 10 bases and J by 0 bases. CDR1 and CDR2 (germline): LNHDA, SQIVND (reference sequence). CDR3 sequence (DNA): TGTGCCACTCGAGAGGACAGGCCCAGCACAGATACGCAGTATTTT. Its protein is CATREDRPSTDTQYF.

This chain uses TRBV16 with TRBJ1-1; D perhaps matches TRBD1 (5 bases). The CDR3 extends over 13 amino acids. The germline gives CDR1 KGHSY, CDR2 FQNENV. V was pared by 7 bases and J by 0 bases, with 9 bases between. CDR3 residues: CASTRGMNTEAFF. The CDR3 DNA reads as TGTGCCAGCACCCGGGGGATGAACACTGAAGCTTTCTTT. Full variable domain (outside the CDR3, taken from reference TRBV16 and TRBJ1-1): GEEVAQTPKHLVRGEGQKAKLYCAPIKGHSYVFWYQQVLKNEFKFLISFQNENVFDETGMPKERFSAKCLPNSPCSLEIQATKLEDSAVYFCASTRGMNTEAFFGQGTRLTVV.

This clone occurred a few times. The V gene is TRBV29-1, the J gene TRBJ2-7, with D perhaps matching TRBD1 (7 bases). This CDR3 spans 12 amino acids. Trimming shortened V by 7 bases and J by 2 bases, and 12 bases separated the two germline ends. Germline V gene sequence: CDR1 SQVTM, CDR2 ANQGSEA. CDR3 nucleotide sequence: TGCAGCGGGCGGGACAGCGCCTACGAGCAGTACTTC. Translation gives CSGRDSAYEQYF.

This chain joins TRBV10-3 and TRBJ2-3; 9 bases align to TRBD2. J lost 4 bases, V lost 5 bases, and 10 bases had no gene match. CDR1 ENHRY and CDR2 SYGVKD come from the germline V gene. The CDR3 has 16 residues. The CDR3 region is CAISPIAGAGADTQYF. In DNA form, the CDR3 reads TGTGCCATCAGTCCAATAGCGGGAGCGGGCGCAGATACGCAGTATTTT.

This chain uses TRBV5-1 with TRBJ2-5; TRBD1 matches at 7 bases. The CDR3 is 15 amino acids. V shed 6 bases and J 5 bases; nucleotides not matched to a gene: 13. Per germline, CDR1 SGHRS and CDR2 YFSETQ. The CDR3 DNA follows: TGCGCCAGCACCCAGGGGGTAGGGGTTGCGGAGACCCAGTACTTC. Its protein product is CASTQGVGVAETQYF.

The rearrangement joins TRBV3-1 (or the pseudogene TRBV3-2) to TRBJ2-3, with 11 bases aligning to TRBD2. CDR3 length: 18 amino acids. V lost 1 base and J lost 6; bases outside the gene matches: 12. Germline lookup yields CDR1 LGHDT and CDR2 YNNKEL (reference sequence). CDR3 region: CASSQVRKGTSGWDTQYF. Here the CDR3 DNA reads TGTGCCAGCAGCCAAGTAAGGAAAGGGACTAGCGGTTGGGATACGCAGTATTTT.

The J gene is TRBJ2-1, the V gene TRBV7-2; 11 bases align to TRBD2. V was pared by 1 base and J by 0 bases, with 5 bases of the junction left unmatched. This CDR3 is 18 amino acids long. CDR1 is SGHTA, CDR2 FQGNSA, per germline. The CDR3, as DNA: TGTGCCAGCAGCTTAGAGACTAGCGGGACGAGCTCCTACAATGAGCAGTTCTTC. Residues: CASSLETSGTSSYNEQFF. The variable domain in full, completed from reference TRBV7-2 and TRBJ2-1, reads GAGVSQSPSNKVTEKGKDVELRCDPISGHTALYWYRQSLGQGLEFLIYFQGNSAPDKSGLPSDRFSAERTGGSVSTLTIQRTQQEDSAVYLCASSLETSGTSSYNEQFFGPGTRLTVL.

This clone turned up a few times. This sequence joins TRBV7-6 and TRBJ2-1; possibly TRBD1 for D (6 bases). V was cut by 1 base and J by 4 bases, with 14 bases left in between. The CDR3 length is 16 residues. Germline values: CDR1 SGHVS, CDR2 FNYEAQ. In nucleotides, the CDR3 is TGTGCCAGCAGCTTAGAACAGGGCTACGGATACAATGAGCAGTTCTTC. It specifies CASSLEQGYGYNEQFF. Full variable domain (missing parts from reference TRBV7-6 and TRBJ2-1): GAGVSQSPRYKVTKRGQDVALRCDPISGHVSLYWYRQALGQGPEFLTYFNYEAQQDKSGLPNDRFSAERPEGSISTLTIQRTEQRDSAMYRCASSLEQGYGYNEQFFGPGTRLTVL.

This clone was found a few times. One end of the junction fails to match germline, which may point to a read error. V usage is TRBV10-3 and J usage is TRBJ2-7; 8 nucleotides match TRBD1. Germline V gene sequence: CDR1 ENHRY, CDR2 SYGVKD. CDR3 length: 14 amino acids. CDR3 sequence: CAISESGGQGHLNF. CDR3 sequence (DNA): TGTGCCATCAGTGAGTCGGGAGGACAGGGACACTTGAACTTC.

The chain is built from TRBV7-3 and TRBJ2-1; 10 positions agree with TRBD2. This CDR3 comprises 15 residues. Unmatched junction bases numbered 6, after V lost 4 bases and J lost 6 bases. CDR1 and CDR2 from the germline V gene are SGHTA and FQGTGA. CDR3 DNA sequence: TGTGCCAGCAGCTCGAGCGGGAGGGCCTTCAATGAGCAGTTCTTC. Its translation: CASSSSGRAFNEQFF. Based on the CDR3 plus reference TRBV7-3 and TRBJ2-1, the full variable domain is GAGVSQTPSNKVTEKGKYVELRCDPISGHTALYWYRQSLGQGPEFLIYFQGTGAADDSGLPNDRFFAVRPEGSVSTLKIQRTERGDSAVYLCASSSSGRAFNEQFFGPGTRLTVL.

This rearrangement joins TRBV5-4 to TRBJ1-2; 7 nucleotides agree with TRBD1. Germline V CDR1 and CDR2: SGHNT, YYREEE (reference sequence). V shed 0 bases and J 3 bases; nucleotides not matched to a gene: 5. CDR3 length equals 15 residues. The CDR3: CASSLAWDSYYGYTF. The CDR3 region has the DNA TGTGCCAGCAGCTTGGCCTGGGACAGTTACTATGGCTACACCTTC.

The chain recombines TRBV19 with TRBJ1-2; 7 bases align to TRBD1. V lost 7 bases and J lost 5; bases outside the gene matches: 13. This CDR3 spans 15 amino acids. Germline CDR1 LNHDA, CDR2 SQIVND (reference sequence). CDR3 coding DNA: TGTGCCAGTACCTCAAGCGGTGCAGGGGGGTATGGCTACACCTTC. Translating gives CASTSSGAGGYGYTF.

The rearrangement links TRBV6-2 or TRBV6-3 to TRBJ2-3, with no clear D. This CDR3 comprises 14 residues. Trimming left V 6 bases short and J 4 bases short, with 14 bases between. Germline lookup yields CDR1 MNHEY and CDR2 SVGEGT. The CDR3 region has the DNA TGTGCCAGCAGCGCGCGCGGCCAGCCAGATACGCAGTATTTT. Protein sequence: CASSARGQPDTQYF.

The DNA for the CDR3 is TGTGCCAGCAGCCAAAGGGACAACACAGATACGCAGTATTTT. Its translation: CASSQRDNTDTQYF. V usage is TRBV3-1 (or the pseudogene TRBV3-2) and J usage is TRBJ2-3; D possibly corresponds to TRBD1 (6 bases). The CDR3 sequence is 14 residues long. V lost 2 bases and J lost 2, with 8 bases in between. CDR1 is LGHDT and CDR2 is YNNKEL in the germline V gene (reference sequence).

The chain couples TRBV14 to TRBJ1-2; TRBD1 might be the D (5 bases). CDR1 is SGHDN, CDR2 FVKESK, per germline. The CDR3 length is 13 residues. V was clipped by 8 bases and J by 4 bases, with 14 bases between them. The CDR3 coding sequence is TGTGCCAGCCACCGGGGGGATAGCTATGGCTACACCTTC. Translated, it gives CASHRGDSYGYTF.

Only one count was recorded for this clone. The V call is TRBV6-5, the J call TRBJ1-1; possibly TRBD1 for D (5 bases). The V end lost 2 bases, the J end lost 7 bases, and 14 bases lay between the germline ends. Germline V CDR1 and CDR2: MNHEY, SVGAGI. The CDR3 has 14 amino acids. The chain's CDR3 is CASSYGHETDEAFF. In DNA form, the CDR3 reads TGTGCCAGCAGTTACGGACATGAAACGGATGAAGCTTTCTTT.

The CDR3 DNA sequence: TGTGCCAGTAGTAACTTAGTCTTAGCGGGATCCTACAATGAGCAGTTCTTC. Its translation is CASSNLVLAGSYNEQFF. This sequence joins TRBV19 and TRBJ2-1, with 8 bases that match TRBD2. CDR3 length equals 17 residues. V lost 4 bases to trimming and J lost 1 base; unmatched junction nucleotides: 9. The germline CDR1 and CDR2 sequences are LNHDA and SQIVND (reference sequence).

The chain has TRBV13 and TRBJ2-4; TRBD2 is a possible D gene (5 bases). From germline, CDR1 is PRHDT and CDR2 FYEKMQ (reference sequence). Trimming took 2 bases from V and 9 from J, leaving 8 bases between them. This CDR3 region has 12 residues. This chain's CDR3 is CASSLSRGIQYF. The CDR3 nucleotides read TGTGCCAGCAGCTTATCACGGGGCATTCAGTACTTC.

V is TRBV6-5 and J is TRBJ2-1, with 7 bases aligning to TRBD2. Germline CDR1 is MNHEY and CDR2 is SVGAGI. This CDR3 is 14 amino acids long. V shed 8 bases, J shed 0 bases, and the junction held 4 bases outside the gene matches. Here the CDR3 reads CASLGGSSYNEQFF. In nucleotides, the CDR3 is TGTGCCAGCTTAGGCGGGAGCTCCTACAATGAGCAGTTCTTC.

A few counts support this clone. This chain joins TRBV30 and TRBJ1-2, with D unresolved. Deletions cut 0 bases from V and 4 bases from J, with 9 bases between. CDR1 is GTSNPN, CDR2 SVGIG, per germline (reference sequence). This CDR3 is 13 amino acids long. CDR3 protein: CAWSVGRSYGYTF. In DNA form, the CDR3 reads TGTGCCTGGAGTGTAGGGAGATCCTATGGCTACACCTTC.

Concerning this clone itself: Mismatch with germline at one junction end may stem from a read error. The chain carries TRBV10-3 and TRBJ2-7, with 10 bases lining up with TRBD1. The CDR3 is 13 residues long. In germline, CDR1 is ENHRY, CDR2 SYGVKD. The CDR3 DNA reads as TGTGCCATCAGTGAGCCAGACAGGGGGCTATTACGTTTC. This gives the protein CAISEPDRGLLRF.

The chain carries TRBV28 and TRBJ2-4, with D uncertain. This CDR3 has 13 residues. Per the germline V gene, CDR1 is MDHEN and CDR2 is SYDVKM. V lost 10 bases to trimming and J lost 5 bases, with 15 bases between them. CDR3: CATNRQQQNIQYF. CDR3 coding DNA: TGTGCCACCAATCGACAACAACAAAACATTCAGTACTTC.

This clone occurred once. This rearrangement joins TRBV27 to TRBJ2-1, with 7 bases that match TRBD2. The CDR3 consists of 16 residues. CDR1 MNHEY and CDR2 SMNVEV come from the germline V gene (reference sequence). V was clipped by 1 base and J by 5 bases; unmatched bases: 8. The CDR3 is CASSLWASGRHNEQFF. DNA for the CDR3: TGTGCCAGCAGTTTATGGGCTAGCGGCCGACACAATGAGCAGTTCTTC.

This clone was observed once. This chain links TRBV5-6 with TRBJ1-5; D might be TRBD1 (6 bases). V lost 0 bases to trimming and J lost 3 bases, with 10 bases between them. This CDR3 has 15 amino acids. Germline V CDR1 and CDR2: SGHDT, YYEEEE. CDR3 amino acids: CASSLGAGVNQPQHF. The CDR3 region has the DNA TGTGCCAGCAGCTTGGGGGCAGGGGTCAATCAGCCCCAGCATTTT.